Following are 11 T cell receptor beta chains from one sample sequenced in a study of T cell clones after liver transplantation. Generated by immunoSEQ multiplex PCR, the TCRdb table keeps only in-frame clones and is missing some. The sample contains some 34,000 clones, about 94% of which appear only once. The sequencing here drew on CD8+ T cells from blood, taken 12 months after liver transplant. The receptors shown here come from a human patient who received a liver transplant. Some T cells may have originated in the graft donor.

This sequence joins TRBV2 and TRBJ2-7; 7 nucleotides line up with TRBD2. The V gene end was trimmed by 6 bases and the J gene end by 4 bases; junction bases not matched to a gene: 6. The CDR3 is made up of 13 amino acids. From germline, CDR1 is SNHLY and CDR2 FYNNEI. CDR3 amino acids: CASSVGGLYEQYF. The CDR3 DNA follows: TGTGCCAGCAGCGTCGGGGGGTTATACGAGCAGTACTTC. Supplemented by reference TRBV2 and TRBJ2-7, the full variable domain reads EPEVTQTPSHQVTQMGQEVILRCVPISNHLYFYWYRQILGQKVEFLVSFYNNEISEKSEIFDDQFSVERPDGSNFTLKIRSTKLEDSAMYFCASSVGGLYEQYFGPGTRLTVT.

The chain combines TRBV6-5 with TRBJ1-5, with D possibly being TRBD1 (6 bases). Trimming shortened V by 4 bases and J by 0 bases, and 10 bases separated the two germline ends. CDR1 and CDR2 (germline): MNHEY, SVGAGI. CDR3 length equals 15 residues. The CDR3 DNA follows: TGTGCCAGCAGTTCGGGGGCGCCTAGCAATCAGCCCCAGCATTTT. This encodes CASSSGAPSNQPQHF.

The V and J genes are TRBV28 and TRBJ2-1; 9 nucleotides match TRBD2. Trimming cost V 6 bases and J 9 bases; bases outside gene matches: 6. Germline CDR1 is MDHEN and CDR2 is SYDVKM. This CDR3 is 13 amino acids long. The CDR3 sequence: CASRGLADTEQFF. For the CDR3, the DNA is TGTGCCAGCAGGGGACTAGCTGATACTGAGCAGTTCTTC.

To note about this clone: A much larger clone is a single base away; this may be a read error. The chain carries TRBV7-9 and TRBJ1-1; D gene unclear. The CDR3 contains 13 residues. V was shortened by 1 base and J by 1 base, with 4 bases between the two germline ends. The germline gives CDR1 SEHNR, CDR2 FQNEAQ (reference sequence). The CDR3 spells CASSLVGNTEAFF. CDR3 DNA sequence: TGTGCCAGCAGCTTAGTGGGGAACACTGAAGCTTTCTTT.

The J gene is TRBJ2-5, the V gene TRBV27; D tentatively reads TRBD1 or TRBD2 (7 bases each). The J call may be wrong; the DNA end is better matched by TRBJ2-7. The CDR3 length is 15 residues. The germline V gene encodes CDR1 MNHEY and CDR2 SMNVEV (reference sequence). DNA for the CDR3: TGTGCCAGCAGTGGGGAGGGGGACAGCTCCTACGAGCAGTACTTC. Protein sequence: CASSGEGDSSYEQYF.

The rearrangement links TRBV19 to TRBJ1-3; TRBD1 matches at 8 bases. J was trimmed by 4 bases and V by 7 bases; bases with no gene match: 6. The CDR3 extends over 14 amino acids. Germline lookup yields CDR1 LNHDA and CDR2 SQIVND (reference sequence). The CDR3 region has the DNA TGTGCCAGTACCCACAGGGGGTCCGGAAACACCATATATTTT. Encoded protein: CASTHRGSGNTIYF.

This chain uses TRBV7-8 with TRBJ2-7, with TRBD2 matching over 9 bases. The CDR3 extends over 15 amino acids. J lost 3 bases, V lost 1 base, and 4 bases had no gene match. Germline lookup yields CDR1 SGHVS and CDR2 FQNEAQ. The CDR3 spells CASSLEAGGGYEQYF. DNA for the CDR3: TGTGCCAGCAGCTTAGAGGCGGGAGGGGGCTACGAGCAGTACTTC.

The V and J genes are TRBV18 and TRBJ2-7; 7 nucleotides match TRBD2. V was pared by 5 bases and J by 2 bases, with 9 bases of the junction left unmatched. Germline V gene sequence: CDR1 KGHSH, CDR2 LQKENI. CDR3 length: 15 amino acids. The CDR3 DNA is TGTGCCAGCTCAGAAGGTCCAGCGGGGACCTACGAGCAGTACTTC. This sequence encodes CASSEGPAGTYEQYF.

This clone was seen a single time. The rearrangement uses TRBV5-1 and TRBJ2-7, with D uncertain. The CDR3 has 15 amino acids. Germline V gene lookup returns CDR1 SGHRS and CDR2 YFSETQ. V was pared by 0 bases and J by 5 bases, with 15 bases between. CDR3: CASSLVGQPPDEQYF. The CDR3 DNA reads TGCGCCAGCAGCTTGGTCGGTCAGCCGCCGGACGAGCAGTACTTC.

The chain carries TRBV7-9 and TRBJ1-4, with TRBD1 matching over 9 bases. This CDR3 is 13 amino acids long. Germline V CDR1 and CDR2: SEHNR, FQNEAQ (reference sequence). The V gene end was trimmed by 10 bases and the J gene end by 4 bases; junction bases not matched to a gene: 4. CDR3 protein: CATLGQGNEKLFF. The CDR3 DNA reads TGTGCCACCTTGGGACAGGGTAATGAAAAACTGTTTTTT.

V and J are TRBV12-5 and TRBJ2-1, with D unclear. V was cut by 2 bases and J by 10 bases, with 12 bases left in between. The germline CDR1 and CDR2 sequences are LGHNT and FRNRAP. CDR3 length: 13 residues. CDR3 region: CASGLPPQGEQFF. CDR3 coding DNA: TGTGCTAGTGGTTTGCCACCGCAAGGGGAGCAGTTCTTC.